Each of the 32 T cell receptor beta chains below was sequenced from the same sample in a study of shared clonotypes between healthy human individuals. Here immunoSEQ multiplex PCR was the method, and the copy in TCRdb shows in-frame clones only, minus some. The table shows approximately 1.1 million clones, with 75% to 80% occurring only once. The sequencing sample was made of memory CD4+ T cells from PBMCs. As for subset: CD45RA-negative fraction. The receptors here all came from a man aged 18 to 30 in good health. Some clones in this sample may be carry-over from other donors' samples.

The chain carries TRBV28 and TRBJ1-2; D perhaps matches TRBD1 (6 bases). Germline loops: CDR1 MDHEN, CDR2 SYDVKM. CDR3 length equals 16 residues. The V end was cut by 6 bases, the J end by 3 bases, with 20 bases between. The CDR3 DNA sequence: TGTGCCAGCAGACAACCCCCAGGGGCTGGTGACTATGGCTACACCTTC. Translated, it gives CASRQPPGAGDYGYTF.

CDR3 in amino acids: CASSFEIGGNTIYF. CDR3 nucleotides: TGTGCCAGCAGCTTTGAGATCGGAGGAAACACCATATATTTT. This chain joins TRBV7-2 and TRBJ1-3; D is ambiguous. The germline CDR1 and CDR2 sequences are SGHTA and FQGNSA. This CDR3 has 14 residues. The V gene lost 3 bases and the J gene lost 4 bases, with 10 bases spanning the gap.

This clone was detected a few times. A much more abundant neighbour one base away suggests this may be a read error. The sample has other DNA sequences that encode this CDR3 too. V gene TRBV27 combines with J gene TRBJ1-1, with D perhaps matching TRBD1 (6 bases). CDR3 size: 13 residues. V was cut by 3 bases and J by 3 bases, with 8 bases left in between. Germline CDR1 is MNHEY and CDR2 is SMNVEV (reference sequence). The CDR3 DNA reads TGTGCCAGCAGTTTGAACAGGGACACTGAAGCTTTCTTT. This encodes CASSLNRDTEAFF.

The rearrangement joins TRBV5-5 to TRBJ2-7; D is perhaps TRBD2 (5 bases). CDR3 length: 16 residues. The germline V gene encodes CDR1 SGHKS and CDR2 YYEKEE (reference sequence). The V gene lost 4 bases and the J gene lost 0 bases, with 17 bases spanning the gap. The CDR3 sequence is CASSPYRVGSSYEQYF. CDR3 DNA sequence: TGTGCCAGCAGCCCCTACCGGGTAGGGAGCTCCTACGAGCAGTACTTC.

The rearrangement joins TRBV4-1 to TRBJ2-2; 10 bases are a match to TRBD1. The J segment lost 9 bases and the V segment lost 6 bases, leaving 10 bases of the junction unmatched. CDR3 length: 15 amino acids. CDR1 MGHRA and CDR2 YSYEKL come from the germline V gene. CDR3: CASRQQGTGVRELFF. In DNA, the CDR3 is TGCGCCAGCAGGCAACAAGGGACAGGGGTGCGGGAGCTGTTTTTT.

The CDR3 is CASSSGQSTYEQYF. In nucleotides, the CDR3 is TGTGCCAGCAGCTCCGGACAGTCGACCTACGAGCAGTACTTC. The chain carries TRBV14 and TRBJ2-7; D perhaps matches TRBD1 (6 bases). The CDR3 is 14 residues long. Per the germline V gene, CDR1 is SGHDN and CDR2 is FVKESK. Between the trimmed V and J ends, which lost 5 bases and 2 bases, there was a span of 13 bases.

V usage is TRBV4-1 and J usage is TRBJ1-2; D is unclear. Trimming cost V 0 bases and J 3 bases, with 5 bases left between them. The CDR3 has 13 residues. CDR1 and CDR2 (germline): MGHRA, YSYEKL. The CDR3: CASSQDGHYGYTF. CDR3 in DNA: TGCGCCAGCAGCCAAGACGGACACTATGGCTACACCTTC.

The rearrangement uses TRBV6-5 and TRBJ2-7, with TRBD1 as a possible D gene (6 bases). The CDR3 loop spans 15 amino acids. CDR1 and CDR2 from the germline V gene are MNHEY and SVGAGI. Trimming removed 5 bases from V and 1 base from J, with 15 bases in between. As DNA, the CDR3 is TGTGCCAGCAGTAATACAGGGTTAATGTCCTACGAGCAGTACTTC. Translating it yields CASSNTGLMSYEQYF.

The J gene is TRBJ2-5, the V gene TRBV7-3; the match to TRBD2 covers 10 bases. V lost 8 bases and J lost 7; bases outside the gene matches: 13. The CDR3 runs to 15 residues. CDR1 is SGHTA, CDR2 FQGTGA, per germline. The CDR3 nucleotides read TGTGCCAGCCCAGGTCTAGCGGGAGACGAGGTGACCCAGTACTTC. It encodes CASPGLAGDEVTQYF.

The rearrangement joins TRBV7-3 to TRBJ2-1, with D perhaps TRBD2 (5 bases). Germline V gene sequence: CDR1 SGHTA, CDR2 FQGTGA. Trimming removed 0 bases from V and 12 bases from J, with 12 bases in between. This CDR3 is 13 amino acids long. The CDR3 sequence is CASSLTSGGWQFF. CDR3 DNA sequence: TGTGCCAGCAGCTTAACGTCGGGCGGGTGGCAGTTCTTC.

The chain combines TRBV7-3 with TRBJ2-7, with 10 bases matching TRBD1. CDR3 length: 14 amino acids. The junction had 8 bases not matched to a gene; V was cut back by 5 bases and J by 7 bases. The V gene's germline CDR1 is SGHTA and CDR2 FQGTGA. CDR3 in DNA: TGTGCCAGCAGCATACAGGGACAGGGGAAGGAGCAGTACTTC. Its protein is CASSIQGQGKEQYF.

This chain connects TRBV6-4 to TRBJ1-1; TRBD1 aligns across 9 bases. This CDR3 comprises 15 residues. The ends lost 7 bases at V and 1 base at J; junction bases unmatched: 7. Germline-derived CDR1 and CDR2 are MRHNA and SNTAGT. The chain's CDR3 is CASKRTGARNTEAFF. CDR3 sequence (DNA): TGTGCCAGCAAACGGACAGGGGCCAGGAACACTGAAGCTTTCTTT.

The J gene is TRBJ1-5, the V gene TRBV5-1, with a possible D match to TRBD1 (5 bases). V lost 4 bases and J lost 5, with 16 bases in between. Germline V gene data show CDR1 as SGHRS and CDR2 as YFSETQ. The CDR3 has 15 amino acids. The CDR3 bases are TGCGCCAGCAGCCCCCTCCCGGGGACCCATCAGCCCCAGCATTTT. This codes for CASSPLPGTHQPQHF.

The CDR3 sequence is CASSSRTGGLGTQYF. The DNA for the CDR3 is TGTGCCAGTAGTAGCAGGACAGGGGGACTAGGGACCCAGTACTTC. The rearrangement uses TRBV19 and TRBJ2-5; 10 nucleotides agree with TRBD1. This CDR3 comprises 15 residues. The V gene end was trimmed by 4 bases and the J gene end by 7 bases; junction bases not matched to a gene: 9. CDR1 is LNHDA, CDR2 SQIVND, per germline (reference sequence). Full variable domain (missing parts from reference TRBV19 and TRBJ2-5): DGGITQSPKYLFRKEGQNVTLSCEQNLNHDAMYWYRQDPGQGLRLIYYSQIVNDFQKGDIAEGYSVSREKKESFPLTVTSAQKNPTAFYLCASSSRTGGLGTQYFGPGTRLLVL.

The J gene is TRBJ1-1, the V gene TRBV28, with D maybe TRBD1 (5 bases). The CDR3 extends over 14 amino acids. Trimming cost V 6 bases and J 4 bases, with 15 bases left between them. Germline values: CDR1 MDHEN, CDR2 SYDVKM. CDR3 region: CASREAQGGTEAFF. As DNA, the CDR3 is TGTGCCAGCAGGGAAGCCCAGGGCGGCACTGAAGCTTTCTTT.

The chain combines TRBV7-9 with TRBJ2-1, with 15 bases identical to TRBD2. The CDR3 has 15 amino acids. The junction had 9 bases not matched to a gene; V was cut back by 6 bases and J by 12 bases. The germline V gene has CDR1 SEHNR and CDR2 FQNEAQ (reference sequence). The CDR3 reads CASSSSGLAGGGQFF. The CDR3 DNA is TGTGCCAGCAGTTCGTCGGGACTAGCGGGAGGTGGGCAGTTCTTC.

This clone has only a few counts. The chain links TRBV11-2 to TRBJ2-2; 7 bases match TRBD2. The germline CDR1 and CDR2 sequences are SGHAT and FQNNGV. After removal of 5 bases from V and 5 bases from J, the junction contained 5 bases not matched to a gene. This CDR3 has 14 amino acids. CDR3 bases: TGTGCCAGCAGCCCCTCGCGGGAGACCGGGGAGCTGTTTTTT. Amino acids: CASSPSRETGELFF.

The CDR3 DNA reads as TGTGCCAGCAGCCAGGAGGGGCCCTCCTGGGGCTACGAGCAGTACTTC. This encodes CASSQEGPSWGYEQYF. This rearrangement joins TRBV11-2 to TRBJ2-7; TRBD2 might be the D (6 bases). V was pared by 5 bases and J by 3 bases, with 20 bases between. Germline V gene lookup returns CDR1 SGHAT and CDR2 FQNNGV. The CDR3 runs 16 residues.

DNA for the CDR3: TGTGCCAGCAGCTTTCCGGGACAGGGTGCCCACGAGCAGTACTTC. This sequence encodes CASSFPGQGAHEQYF. The chain has TRBV5-4 and TRBJ2-7; 9 bases agree with TRBD1. In germline, CDR1 is SGHNT, CDR2 YYREEE (reference sequence). Trimming removed 2 bases from V and 5 bases from J; junction bases left unmatched: 8. The CDR3 is 15 residues long.

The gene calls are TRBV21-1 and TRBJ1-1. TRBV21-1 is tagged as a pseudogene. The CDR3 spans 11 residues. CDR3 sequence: CASSQAGGAFF. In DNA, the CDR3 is TGTGCCAGCAGCCAAGCTGGGGGAGCTTTCTTT.

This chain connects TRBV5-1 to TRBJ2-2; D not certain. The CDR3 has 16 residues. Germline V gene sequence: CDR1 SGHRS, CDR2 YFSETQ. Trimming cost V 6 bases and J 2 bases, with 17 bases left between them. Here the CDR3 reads CASNPRLAVNTGELFF. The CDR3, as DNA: TGCGCCAGCAACCCCCGCCTGGCGGTCAACACCGGGGAGCTGTTTTTT.

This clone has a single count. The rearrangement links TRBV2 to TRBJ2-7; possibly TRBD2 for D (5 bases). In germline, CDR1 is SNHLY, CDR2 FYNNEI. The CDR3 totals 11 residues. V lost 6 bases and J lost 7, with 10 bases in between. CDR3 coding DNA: TGTGCCAGCAGGATAGAGGGTGAGCAGTACTTC. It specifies CASRIEGEQYF.

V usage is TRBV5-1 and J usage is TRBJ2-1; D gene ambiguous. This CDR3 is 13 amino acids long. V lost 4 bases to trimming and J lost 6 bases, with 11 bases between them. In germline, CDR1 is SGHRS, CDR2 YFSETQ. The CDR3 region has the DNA TGCGCCAGCAGCCAGACGACCCCCAATGAGCAGTTCTTC. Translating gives CASSQTTPNEQFF.

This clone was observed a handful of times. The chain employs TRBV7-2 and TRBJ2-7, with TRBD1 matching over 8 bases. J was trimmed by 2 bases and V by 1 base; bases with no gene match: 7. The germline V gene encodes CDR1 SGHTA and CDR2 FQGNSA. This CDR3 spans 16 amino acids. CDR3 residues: CASSLVGTGSPYEQYF. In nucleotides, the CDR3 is TGTGCCAGCAGCTTAGTCGGGACAGGTAGTCCCTACGAGCAGTACTTC.

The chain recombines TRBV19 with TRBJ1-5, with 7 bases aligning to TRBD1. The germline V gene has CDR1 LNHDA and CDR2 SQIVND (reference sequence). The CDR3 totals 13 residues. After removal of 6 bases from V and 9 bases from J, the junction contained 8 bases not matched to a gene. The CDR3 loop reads CASSPEQGRPQHF. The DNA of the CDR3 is TGTGCCAGTAGCCCAGAACAGGGGCGGCCCCAGCATTTT.

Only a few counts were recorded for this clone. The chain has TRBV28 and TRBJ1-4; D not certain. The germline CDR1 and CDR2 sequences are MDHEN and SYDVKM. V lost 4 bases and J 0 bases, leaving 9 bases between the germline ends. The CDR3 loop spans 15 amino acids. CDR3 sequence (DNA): TGTGCCAGCAGTTCGGGCTTTTCAACTAATGAAAAACTGTTTTTT. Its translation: CASSSGFSTNEKLFF.

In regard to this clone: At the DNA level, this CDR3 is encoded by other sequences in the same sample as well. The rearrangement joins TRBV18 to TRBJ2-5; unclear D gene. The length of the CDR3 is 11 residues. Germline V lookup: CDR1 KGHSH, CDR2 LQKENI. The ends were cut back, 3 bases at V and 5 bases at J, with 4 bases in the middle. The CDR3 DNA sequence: TGTGCCAGCTCACCCGGGGAGACCCAGTACTTC. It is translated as CASSPGETQYF.

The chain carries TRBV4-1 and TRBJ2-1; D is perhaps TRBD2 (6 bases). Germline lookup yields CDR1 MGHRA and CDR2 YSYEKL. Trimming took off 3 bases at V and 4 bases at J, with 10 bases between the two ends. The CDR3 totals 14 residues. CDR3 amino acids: CASSHGDSYNEQFF. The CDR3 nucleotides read TGCGCCAGCAGCCATGGGGACTCATACAATGAGCAGTTCTTC.

CDR3 bases: TGTGCCAGCTCAGCCAGGGTGGAGGATCAGCCCCAGCATTTT. Translated: CASSARVEDQPQHF. The chain employs TRBV18 and TRBJ1-5; D perhaps matches TRBD1 (5 bases). Trimming removed 5 bases at V and 5 bases at J, with 13 bases between. This CDR3 is 14 amino acids long. The V gene's germline CDR1 is KGHSH and CDR2 LQKENI.

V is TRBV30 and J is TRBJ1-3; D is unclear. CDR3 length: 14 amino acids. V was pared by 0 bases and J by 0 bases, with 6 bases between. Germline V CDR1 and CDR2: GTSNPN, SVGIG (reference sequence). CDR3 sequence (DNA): TGTGCCTGGAGTGTTCGGAGCTCTGGAAACACCATATATTTT. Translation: CAWSVRSSGNTIYF.

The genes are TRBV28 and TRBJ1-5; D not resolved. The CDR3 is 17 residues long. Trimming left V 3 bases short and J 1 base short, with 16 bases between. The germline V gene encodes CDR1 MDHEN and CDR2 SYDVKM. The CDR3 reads CASSFDERSLSNQPQHF. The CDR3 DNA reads TGTGCCAGCAGTTTTGACGAGAGGTCATTGAGCAATCAGCCCCAGCATTTT.

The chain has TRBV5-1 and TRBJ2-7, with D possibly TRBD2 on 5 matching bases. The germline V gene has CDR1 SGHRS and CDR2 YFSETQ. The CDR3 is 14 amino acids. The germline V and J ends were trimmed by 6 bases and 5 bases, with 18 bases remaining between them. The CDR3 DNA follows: TGCGCCAGCAAGGGAGCGAGTGTAGCCAACGAGCAGTACTTC. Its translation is CASKGASVANEQYF.